This T cell receptor beta chain was observed in a study of CD8 T cells in ankylosing spondylitis. 5'-RACE, quantitative and with molecular barcodes, yielded the TCR beta libraries. TCRdb used MiXCR to reprocess the 5' RACE reads, holding one entry per CDR3 protein. The profile covers about 540,000 distinct CDR3 sequences, with roughly 13% appearing a single time and approximately 6.2% taken by the ten largest. Germline CDR1 LNHNV, CDR2 YYDKDF (reference sequence). The CDR3 runs to 16 residues. Trimming took 1 base from V and 3 from J, leaving 12 bases between them. Points from the study as a whole: Disease-linked clones proved CD8+ and comparatively uncommon in peripheral blood. Seven or eight highly homologous variants made up a TCR beta motif, and this motif appeared characteristic of ankylosing spondylitis blood. Disease-linked clones were reportedly significantly enriched in matched ankylosing spondylitis synovial fluid. There were earlier reports of some motif variants in reactive arthritis synovial fluid and blood.

This clonotype was counted only a few times. The antigen remains unidentified. The sample consisted of blood, either unsorted or a sorted T cell fraction (not recorded which). The receptor comes from a male donor with ankylosing spondylitis. The chain has TRBV15 and TRBJ1-4; weak D call: TRBD1 (5 bases). CDR3 sequence: CATSRGVTGANEKLFF. The CDR3 coding sequence is TGTGCCACCAGCAGAGGAGTAACGGGGGCTAATGAAAAACTGTTTTTT.